This T cell receptor beta chain was recovered during a study of CD8 T cells in Susac syndrome. A quantity of about 0.5 to 1 ug RNA underwent reverse transcription using random hexamers. TCRdb re-derived calls from the immunoSEQ multiplex PCR reads in MiXCR, one entry per CDR3 protein. The sample shows 120,000 to 150,000 distinct CDR3 sequences, approximately 95% of them seen only once. Germline V gives CDR1 LNHDA, CDR2 SQIVND (reference sequence). The CDR3 consists of 14 residues. Trimming took 5 bases from V and 4 from J, leaving 12 bases between them. The sequenced sample was CD4+ T cells from PBMCs. The clonotype originates from a human donor in good health. The rearrangement links TRBV19 to TRBJ1-3; D is undetermined. This chain's CDR3 is CASSPRGGGNTIYF. The CDR3 DNA is TGTGCCAGTAGTCCCCGGGGAGGAGGAAACACCATATATTTT.